The rows below give T cell receptor beta chains drawn from one sample of a study of T cell responses to AZD1222 COVID-19 vaccine. Assay used: immunoSEQ multiplex PCR; TCRdb lists only in-frame clones, some missing. Here the sample spans over 130,000 clones, roughly 92% being singletons. The specimen was peripheral blood, collected on day 0 of AZD1222 vaccination. Source of these receptors: an adult in good health. The CDR3 runs from the conserved cysteine through the conserved F or W. The D gene is left open where the match is weak. Clone sizes are given selectively: once, few, many, or a class where the clone is expanded.

CDR3aa,CDR3nt,j_gene,v_gene,abundance,d_gene
CASSQKGPRSSGNTIYF,TGTGCCAGCAGCCAGAAAGGTCCCAGGAGCTCTGGAAACACCATATATTTT,TRBJ1-3,TRBV3-1/TRBV3-2,-,-
CASSLGGGQEYF,TGTGCCAGCAGCTTAGGCGGGGGACAAGAGTACTTC,TRBJ2-4,TRBV7-9,-,-
CAISGPPRGTDTQYF,TGTGCCATCAGTGGGCCCCCTAGGGGCACAGATACGCAGTATTTT,TRBJ2-3,TRBV10-3,once,-
CASSPDSYGYTF,TGTGCCAGCTCACCAGACAGCTATGGCTACACCTTC,TRBJ1-2,TRBV18,-,-
CASSQTSGGRDEQFF,TGTGCCAGTAGTCAAACTAGCGGGGGGCGCGATGAGCAGTTCTTC,TRBJ2-1,TRBV19,-,TRBD2
CASSQVRGNTEAFF,TGTGCCAGCAGCCAAGTAAGGGGTAACACTGAAGCTTTCTTT,TRBJ1-1,TRBV14,-,-
CASSSGGFMGERETQYF,TGTGCCAGCAGCTCTGGGGGGTTTATGGGAGAACGAGAGACCCAGTACTTC,TRBJ2-5,TRBV5-4,-,-
CASASGGWDEAFF,TGTGCCAGCGCATCAGGAGGTTGGGATGAAGCTTTCTTT,TRBJ1-1,TRBV7-9,-,-
CASSFRTGDQGKGGEKLFF,TGTGCCAGCAGCTTCCGGACAGGGGATCAGGGTAAAGGGGGTGAAAAACTGTTTTTT,TRBJ1-4,TRBV7-9,-,TRBD1
CASSRLLAGTDTQYF,TGTGCCAGCAGCCGCCTACTAGCGGGCACAGATACGCAGTATTTT,TRBJ2-3,TRBV14,-,TRBD2
CSAVLGWNQETQYF,TGCAGCGCGGTCCTTGGTTGGAACCAAGAGACCCAGTACTTC,TRBJ2-5,TRBV29-1,-,-
CASSLRGLSGNTIYF,TGTGCCAGCAGCTTAAGGGGGCTCTCTGGAAACACCATATATTTT,TRBJ1-3,TRBV7-8,-,TRBD1
CASSYTELSTDGYTF,TGTGCCAGCAGCTATACAGAGCTCAGCACCGATGGCTACACCTTC,TRBJ1-2,TRBV7-8,-,-
CASSPDRTRNSPLHF,TGTGCCAGCAGCCCAGACCGCACGAGGAATTCACCCCTCCACTTT,TRBJ1-6,TRBV7-8,once,-
CASSYGSRAEQFF,TGTGCCAGCAGTTACGGTTCTCGCGCGGAGCAGTTCTTC,TRBJ2-1,TRBV6-2/TRBV6-3,-,-
CASRERGTATTNEKLFF,TGTGCCAGCAGGGAGAGAGGGACAGCAACAACTAATGAAAAACTGTTTTTT,TRBJ1-4,TRBV5-5,-,TRBD1
CASSVSGSANNEQFF,TGTGCCAGCAGCGTAAGTGGGAGCGCTAACAATGAGCAGTTCTTC,TRBJ2-1,TRBV9,once,-
CASSIGWEGRNQPQHF,TGTGCCAGTAGTATAGGCTGGGAGGGAAGAAACCAGCCCCAGCATTTT,TRBJ1-5,TRBV19,-,-
CASRFYQANYGYTF,TGTGCCAGCCGCTTTTATCAGGCCAACTATGGCTACACCTTC,TRBJ1-2,TRBV5-6,-,-
CASSVRTSGPPSTDTQYF,TGTGCCAGCAGTGTACGGACTAGCGGTCCTCCTAGCACAGATACGCAGTATTTT,TRBJ2-3,TRBV2,-,TRBD2
CASSYSKGAGNTEAFF,TGTGCCAGCAGTTACTCCAAGGGGGCAGGTAACACTGAAGCTTTCTTT,TRBJ1-1,TRBV6-6,-,TRBD1
CASSESTANYGYTF,TGTGCCAGCAGTGAATCGACAGCTAACTATGGCTACACCTTC,TRBJ1-2,TRBV2,-,-
CASSWGQEETQYF,TGTGCCAGCAGTTGGGGACAAGAAGAGACCCAGTACTTC,TRBJ2-5,TRBV2,-,-
CASSILDGDGYTF,TGTGCCAGTAGTATACTAGACGGGGATGGCTACACCTTC,TRBJ1-2,TRBV19,-,-
CASSLRPGWPQHF,TGTGCCAGCAGTTTGCGACCGGGATGGCCCCAGCATTTT,TRBJ1-5,TRBV28,-,-
CASSPGTLRLSDGYTF,TGTGCCAGTAGTCCCGGGACGCTCCGATTGTCCGATGGCTACACCTTC,TRBJ1-2,TRBV19,-,-
CATSRARGQGRDEQFF,TGTGCCACCAGCAGGGCGCGGGGGCAGGGGAGGGATGAGCAGTTCTTC,TRBJ2-1,TRBV15,-,-
CATSRDRQGSGNSPLHF,TGTGCCACCAGCCGCGATAGACAGGGCTCGGGTAATTCACCCCTCCACTTT,TRBJ1-6,TRBV15,-,TRBD1
CASSIDPRGGSNQPQHF,TGTGCCAGTAGTATAGACCCCCGGGGGGGTAGCAATCAGCCCCAGCATTTT,TRBJ1-5,TRBV19,-,-
CASSQSLLRGPQPQHF,TGCGCCAGCAGCCAATCCCTTCTCAGGGGCCCTCAGCCCCAGCATTTT,TRBJ1-5,TRBV4-1,-,-
CASGQGDFNQPQHF,TGTGCCAGCGGACAGGGGGACTTCAATCAGCCCCAGCATTTT,TRBJ1-5,TRBV18,-,TRBD1
CASGFYISRFDSNQPQHF,TGTGCTAGTGGTTTTTATATTAGCAGGTTTGATAGCAATCAGCCCCAGCATTTT,TRBJ1-5,TRBV12-5,-,-
CASSPTRRETQYF,TGTGCCAGCAGTCCGACTAGGCGGGAGACCCAGTACTTC,TRBJ2-5,TRBV6-5,-,-
CASSFRAARGEKLFF,TGTGCCAGCAGTTTCCGAGCAGCCCGGGGTGAAAAACTGTTTTTT,TRBJ1-4,TRBV27,medium-sized,-
CASSSPGQGAAGTQYF,TGTGCCAGCAGCTCCCCGGGACAGGGGGCAGCGGGGACCCAGTACTTC,TRBJ2-5,TRBV7-9,once,TRBD1
CASSQGEQETQYF,TGTGCCAGCAGCCAAGGGGAACAAGAGACCCAGTACTTC,TRBJ2-5,TRBV4-2,-,-
CASSGDSNNEQFF,TGTGCCAGCAGTGGGGACTCCAACAATGAGCAGTTCTTC,TRBJ2-1,TRBV6-4,once,-
CASSFMGQQETQYF,TGCGCCAGCAGCTTTATGGGACAACAAGAGACCCAGTACTTC,TRBJ2-5,TRBV5-1,-,-
CASSYSLQADGYTF,TGTGCCAGCAGTTACTCCTTACAGGCTGATGGCTACACCTTC,TRBJ1-2,TRBV6-5,-,-
CASSPAGAGGVNGYTF,TGTGCCAGCAGCCCCGCAGGTGCAGGGGGCGTCAATGGCTACACCTTC,TRBJ1-2,TRBV7-2,-,TRBD1
CASSLEVGGGEQETQYF,TGTGCCAGCAGCTTGGAGGTTGGTGGAGGGGAGCAAGAGACCCAGTACTTC,TRBJ2-5,TRBV5-6,-,-
CASSSRSNGNTIYF,TGTGCCAGCAGCTCCCGTAGCAACGGAAACACCATATATTTT,TRBJ1-3,TRBV11-2,-,-
CASSLVGTGVTEAFF,TGTGCCAGCAGCTTAGTAGGGACAGGGGTCACTGAAGCTTTCTTT,TRBJ1-1,TRBV7-2,-,TRBD1
CASKGNTEAFF,TGCGCCAGCAAGGGGAACACTGAAGCTTTCTTT,TRBJ1-1,TRBV4-3,-,-
CASTQGVNTEAFF,TGTGCCAGTACTCAGGGCGTCAACACTGAAGCTTTCTTT,TRBJ1-1,TRBV19,-,-
CASSITPVRYSDKGYNEQFF,TGTGCCAGTAGTATAACCCCTGTTAGGTATAGCGACAAAGGGTACAATGAGCAGTTCTTC,TRBJ2-1,TRBV19,-,-
CASSVGTGVDNEQFF,TGCGCCAGCAGCGTAGGGACAGGGGTAGACAATGAGCAGTTCTTC,TRBJ2-1,TRBV5-1,-,TRBD1
CASSSGARTGTGDNEQFF,TGTGCCAGCAGCTCGGGGGCACGGACAGGGACGGGGGACAATGAGCAGTTCTTC,TRBJ2-1,TRBV11-2,-,TRBD1